The next 9 T cell receptor beta chains were all read from a single sample in a study of T cell changes during pregnancy in multiple sclerosis (dated by TCRdb to between 2018 and 2020). Receptors were amplified or captured by the immunoSEQ multiplex PCR assay. TCRdb stores this immuneACCESS table with in-frame sequences only. Part of the clones is absent; in the studies checked, under half of the shortfall reflects unresolved V genes, and no reason is known for the rest. For this sample the table gives about 100,000 clones, of which approximately 92% were detected only once. The top ten constitute 1.9% of the sample. The sequencing used peripheral blood, collected after pregnancy. The receptors originated from a female donor with multiple sclerosis, enrolled in a pregnancy study.

The chain carries TRBV11-2 and TRBJ2-1; 10 positions agree with TRBD1. This CDR3 region has 17 residues. Germline V gene data show CDR1 as SGHAT and CDR2 as FQNNGV. V lost 5 bases to trimming and J lost 8 bases; unmatched junction nucleotides: 15. The CDR3 is CASSQTGGEVGIDEQFF. CDR3 DNA: TGTGCCAGCAGCCAGACAGGGGGCGAAGTTGGGATCGATGAGCAGTTCTTC.

The chain is built from TRBV2 and TRBJ2-1, with a possible D match to TRBD1 (6 bases). The germline V gene has CDR1 SNHLY and CDR2 FYNNEI. V lost 6 bases and J lost 5, with 11 bases in between. CDR3 length: 13 amino acids. CDR3 DNA sequence: TGTGCCAGCAGCCACGGACAGAACAATGAGCAGTTCTTC. It encodes CASSHGQNNEQFF. Filled out from reference TRBV2 and TRBJ2-1, the complete variable domain reads EPEVTQTPSHQVTQMGQEVILRCVPISNHLYFYWYRQILGQKVEFLVSFYNNEISEKSEIFDDQFSVERPDGSNFTLKIRSTKLEDSAMYFCASSHGQNNEQFFGPGTRLTVL.

The CDR3 nucleotides read TGTGCCAGTCATCAGAACAGTGAGCAGTACTTC. Protein sequence: CASHQNSEQYF. The V call is TRBV6-5, the J call TRBJ2-7; D call uncertain. The germline V and J ends were trimmed by 9 bases and 7 bases, with 13 bases remaining between them. Germline loops: CDR1 MNHEY, CDR2 SVGAGI. The CDR3 is 11 residues long.

This chain joins TRBV19 and TRBJ1-2, with a possible D match to TRBD1 (5 bases). The ends were cut back, 5 bases at V and 2 bases at J, with 9 bases in the middle. CDR1 LNHDA and CDR2 SQIVND come from the germline V gene (reference sequence). This CDR3 contains 13 residues. The CDR3 DNA sequence: TGTGCCAGTAGTCGGGACTGGAACTATGGCTACACCTTC. Translated, it gives CASSRDWNYGYTF.

The chain joins TRBV2 to TRBJ2-3, with 7 bases matching TRBD2. The V gene end was trimmed by 6 bases and the J gene end by 0 bases; junction bases not matched to a gene: 3. Looked up from germline, CDR1 is SNHLY and CDR2 is FYNNEI. This CDR3 has 14 residues. The CDR3 here is CASRKRESTDTQYF. CDR3 in DNA: TGTGCCAGCAGAAAGCGGGAAAGCACAGATACGCAGTATTTT.

V and J are TRBV16 and TRBJ1-2, with D possibly being TRBD1 (6 bases). Germline lookup yields CDR1 KGHSY and CDR2 FQNENV. V was clipped by 1 base and J by 4 bases, with 7 bases between them. This CDR3 has 13 amino acids. DNA for the CDR3: TGTGCCAGCAGCCAATGGGACACCTATGGCTACACCTTC. It specifies CASSQWDTYGYTF.

This chain links TRBV7-2 with TRBJ2-6, with D perhaps TRBD2 (5 bases). The CDR3 has 16 amino acids. The germline gives CDR1 SGHTA, CDR2 FQGNSA. Trimming stripped 4 bases from V and 0 bases from J, with 10 bases between. DNA of the CDR3: TGTGCCAGCAGCTCTGCAGGAGGCTCTGGGGCCAACGTCCTGACTTTC. The encoded protein is CASSSAGGSGANVLTF.

This rearrangement joins TRBV30 to TRBJ2-1; TRBD2 aligns across 10 bases. Germline CDR1 and CDR2: GTSNPN and SVGIG (reference sequence). The CDR3 loop spans 19 amino acids. V lost 5 bases, J lost 1 base, and 17 bases stayed unmatched. The CDR3 region has the DNA TGTGCCTGGCGCCGACTAGCGGGCACCAGAACCTCATCCTACAATGAGCAGTTCTTC. Its protein is CAWRRLAGTRTSSYNEQFF.

This sequence joins TRBV4-3 and TRBJ1-2; possibly TRBD1 for D (6 bases). CDR3 length: 15 amino acids. V gave up 0 bases and J gave up 4 bases, with 12 bases separating them. CDR1 is LGHNA, CDR2 YSLEER, per germline. The CDR3 sequence: CASSQDVGTLYGYTF. The CDR3 nucleotides are TGCGCCAGCAGCCAAGATGTAGGGACACTCTATGGCTACACCTTC.